These 2 T cell receptor beta chains share one sample of origin, sequenced in a study of response to subunit inactivated influenza vaccine. In TCRdb, the RT-PCR reads were re-called with MiXCR into one record per CDR3 protein. The profile shows a few hundred thousand distinct CDR3 sequences, roughly 12% of them singletons. This sample was shared with a second study, whose subject was T cells expressing NK-cell markers. That paper notes: 5'RACE template switching with UMIs generated TCR beta cDNA.

Specimen: PBMCs from blood, collected on the day of vaccination. The receptors derive from a man aged 50-59 years who received an inactivated influenza vaccine.

The chain couples TRBV2 to TRBJ2-7; TRBD2 aligns across 11 bases. This CDR3 region has 18 residues. Trimming took 8 bases from V and 0 from J; bases not matched to a gene: 15. CDR1 and CDR2 from the germline V gene are SNHLY and FYNNEI. Here the CDR3 DNA reads TGTGCCAGCGACGGGAAGCCGGGACTAGCGGTTAACTCCTACGAGCAGTACTTC. Its protein is CASDGKPGLAVNSYEQYF.

This chain links TRBV6-2 or TRBV6-3 with TRBJ2-5; possible D gene TRBD1, 6 bases. CDR1 is MNHEY, CDR2 SVGEGT, per germline. V lost 6 bases to trimming and J lost 3 bases, with 23 bases between them. CDR3 length: 17 residues. The CDR3 reads CASSHQTGPIFEETQYF. In DNA form, the CDR3 reads TGTGCCAGCAGCCATCAGACAGGCCCGATCTTTGAAGAGACCCAGTACTTC.